This T cell receptor beta chain is drawn from a study of T cell changes during pregnancy in multiple sclerosis. Only in-frame clones appear in the TCRdb table, and some are missing; sequencing was by immunoSEQ multiplex PCR. The sample has tens of thousands of clones; roughly 90% are singletons. Germline CDR1 reads LGHNA; CDR2 reads YSLEER. This CDR3 region has 16 residues. Trimming removed 0 bases at V and 4 bases at J, with 15 bases between. The chain employs TRBV4-3 and TRBJ1-1; a weak D match, TRBD1 (6 bases). Sequencing was performed on CD8+ T cells from peripheral blood mononuclear cells, taken in the third trimester of pregnancy. The sequence came from a female donor with multiple sclerosis, enrolled in a pregnancy study. The CDR3, as DNA: TGCGCCAGCAGCCAAGACGGAGAGGGGGTAGGCACTGAAGCTTTCTTT. Amino acids: CASSQDGEGVGTEAFF.